Listed here is a single T cell receptor (beta chain). The table came from immunoSEQ multiplex PCR; TCRdb's copy has only in-frame clones and leaves some out. The table includes about 59,000 clones, just under 95% detected once. The V gene end was trimmed by 5 bases and the J gene end by 6 bases; junction bases not matched to a gene: 10. The CDR3 consists of 16 residues. Germline lookup yields CDR1 SGHTA and CDR2 FQGNSA. This entry belongs to a study of technical replicates of blood from a few donors. This TCR came from a human donor in good health. Some clones in this sample may be carry-over from other donors' samples. Sequencing input: PBMCs. The genes are TRBV7-2 and TRBJ2-5; 12 bases map to TRBD2. Here the CDR3 DNA reads TGTGCCAGCAGCGGACGACTAGCGGGGGAGAGGAAGACCCAGTACTTC. Amino acids: CASSGRLAGERKTQYF.